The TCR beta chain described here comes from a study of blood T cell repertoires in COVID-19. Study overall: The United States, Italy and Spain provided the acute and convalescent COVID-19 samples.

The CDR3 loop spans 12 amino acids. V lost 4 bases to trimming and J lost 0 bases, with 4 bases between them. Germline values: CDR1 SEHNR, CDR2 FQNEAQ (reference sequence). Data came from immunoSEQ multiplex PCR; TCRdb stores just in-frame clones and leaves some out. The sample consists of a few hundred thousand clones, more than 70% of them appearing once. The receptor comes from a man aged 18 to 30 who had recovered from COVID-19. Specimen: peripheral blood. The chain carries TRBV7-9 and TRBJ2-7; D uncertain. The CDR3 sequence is CASSSLSYEQYF. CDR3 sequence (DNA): TGTGCCAGCAGCTCCCTCTCCTACGAGCAGTACTTC.